The sequence of this T cell receptor (beta chain) was determined in a study of cytomegalovirus exposure and HLA in healthy donors. Per the germline V gene, CDR1 is SGHVS and CDR2 is FQNEAQ. V was clipped by 6 bases and J by 10 bases; unmatched bases: 9. This CDR3 comprises 14 residues. PCR used 60 Vbeta primers and 13 Jbeta primers. Only in-frame clones appear in the TCRdb table, and some are missing; sequencing was by immunoSEQ multiplex PCR. This sample has around 160,000 clones, with roughly 83% found just once. The TCR originated in a woman under 30 in good health and CMV-seronegative. The sequenced sample consisted of PBMCs. The chain joins TRBV7-8 to TRBJ1-6; 7 positions match TRBD1. This chain's CDR3 is CASRRGHAGSPLHF. CDR3 in DNA: TGTGCCAGCAGAAGGGGGCATGCAGGGTCACCCCTCCACTTT.